These 21 T cell receptor beta chains share one sample of origin, sequenced in a study of blood T cell repertoires in COVID-19. Sequencing used immunoSEQ multiplex PCR; TCRdb keeps in-frame clones, though not all of them. The data show about 37,000 clones, with 91% seen just once and around 16% held by the top ten. The sequenced sample consisted of peripheral blood. Source of these receptors: a woman aged 30 to 39 in a cohort sampled during active COVID-19.

The chain has TRBV15 and TRBJ1-3; D unresolved. The CDR3 covers 15 residues. The V end was cut by 4 bases, the J end by 0 bases, with 10 bases between. Germline V gene data show CDR1 as LNHNV and CDR2 as YYDKDF (reference sequence). The CDR3, as DNA: TGTGCCACCAGCACCGGTCCGTACTCTGGAAACACCATATATTTT. Its protein product is CATSTGPYSGNTIYF. Looking up the rest from reference TRBV15 and TRBJ1-3 gives the full variable domain: DAMVIQNPRYQVTQFGKPVTLSCSQTLNHNVMYWYQQKSSQAPKLLFHYYDKDFNNEADTPDNFQSRRPNTSFCFLDIRSPGLGDTAMYLCATSTGPYSGNTIYFGEGSWLTVV.

This clone has a single count. The rearrangement joins TRBV5-1 to TRBJ2-7, with D perhaps TRBD1 (6 bases). Germline V CDR1 and CDR2: SGHRS, YFSETQ. Trimming stripped 3 bases from V and 4 bases from J, with 20 bases between. The CDR3 extends over 16 amino acids. The CDR3 region is CASSSTGTGRAYEQYF. CDR3 in DNA: TGCGCCAGCAGCTCCACGGGTACAGGGCGGGCGTACGAGCAGTACTTC.

The chain joins TRBV6-5 to TRBJ1-4; 9 positions match TRBD1. V shed 0 bases and J 8 bases; nucleotides not matched to a gene: 4. The germline gives CDR1 MNHEY, CDR2 SVGAGI. This CDR3 is built from 15 residues. The DNA of the CDR3 is TGTGCCAGCAGTTACTCGAGACAGGGGGAAGAAAAACTGTTTTTT. Its protein product is CASSYSRQGEEKLFF.

The chain employs TRBV9 and TRBJ2-3; 10 nucleotides agree with TRBD2. Germline trimming cut 3 bases from V and 6 bases from J; bases unmatched to any gene: 7. Germline-derived CDR1 and CDR2 are SGDLS and YYNGEE. The CDR3 sequence is 15 residues long. CDR3 in amino acids: CASSGRRTSGDTQYF. CDR3 DNA: TGTGCCAGCAGCGGGCGAAGGACTAGCGGTGATACGCAGTATTTT.

The table lists this clone with a count of one. The rearrangement links TRBV4-3 to TRBJ1-1, with TRBD1 matching 11 bases. Germline V gives CDR1 LGHNA, CDR2 YSLEER. Losses at the gene ends were 4 bases for V and 4 bases for J; bases not matched to a gene: 5. This CDR3 spans 15 amino acids. DNA of the CDR3: TGCGCCAGCAGCCGAACCGGGACAGGGGGCACTGAAGCTTTCTTT. Translated, it gives CASSRTGTGGTEAFF.

The chain couples TRBV7-9 to TRBJ2-1, with D possibly being TRBD2 (6 bases). Germline V gene lookup returns CDR1 SEHNR and CDR2 FQNEAQ (reference sequence). The CDR3 spans 13 residues. V was pared by 6 bases and J by 8 bases, with 14 bases between. The CDR3 coding sequence is TGTGCCAGCAGTTTACTAGCCTGGGATGAGCAGTTCTTC. Encoded protein: CASSLLAWDEQFF.

V usage is TRBV5-1 and J usage is TRBJ1-1; D is unclear. This CDR3 has 13 amino acids. V shed 0 bases and J shed 0 bases, with 3 bases lying between them. The V gene's germline CDR1 is SGHRS and CDR2 YFSETQ. The CDR3 is CASSLVVNTEAFF. CDR3 nucleotide sequence: TGCGCCAGCAGCTTGGTAGTGAACACTGAAGCTTTCTTT.

V gene TRBV2 combines with J gene TRBJ1-2; 8 bases agree with TRBD1. Germline V gene lookup returns CDR1 SNHLY and CDR2 FYNNEI. CDR3 length: 15 residues. Trimming cost V 5 bases and J 2 bases; bases outside gene matches: 7. CDR3 DNA sequence: TGTGCCAGCAGTCGGACAGGGTTTGCGAACTATGGCTACACCTTC. Protein product: CASSRTGFANYGYTF.

This clone was seen once. The chain employs TRBV5-1 and TRBJ2-1; 7 bases agree with TRBD2. Germline assignment: CDR1 SGHRS and CDR2 YFSETQ. V was clipped by 4 bases and J by 6 bases; unmatched bases: 10. The CDR3 consists of 15 residues. The CDR3 DNA follows: TGCGCCAGCAGCCCCTCGTCGGGAGGTGGCAATGAGCAGTTCTTC. Amino acids: CASSPSSGGGNEQFF.

The chain links TRBV20-1 to TRBJ1-3; D is unclear. Germline CDR1 is DFQATT and CDR2 is SNEGSKA (reference sequence). This CDR3 spans 14 amino acids. The V gene lost 3 bases and the J gene lost 3 bases, with 12 bases spanning the gap. The CDR3 DNA follows: TGCAGTGCTAGTACACGGGGAAGTGGAAACACCATATATTTT. It specifies CSASTRGSGNTIYF.

The chain has TRBV9 and TRBJ1-6, with D uncertain. The length of the CDR3 is 14 residues. V lost 4 bases and J 4 bases, leaving 9 bases between the germline ends. CDR1 and CDR2 (germline): SGDLS, YYNGEE. The CDR3 DNA is TGTGCCAGCAGCACTAGAGGTTATAATTCACCCCTCCACTTT. Its translation is CASSTRGYNSPLHF.

The chain has TRBV18 and TRBJ2-7; 8 bases match TRBD1. The germline CDR1 and CDR2 sequences are KGHSH and LQKENI. V lost 3 bases to trimming and J lost 6 bases; unmatched junction nucleotides: 13. The CDR3 has 16 residues. Here the CDR3 reads CASSPFMGQELGEQYF. The CDR3 coding sequence is TGTGCCAGCTCACCCTTTATGGGACAGGAATTGGGCGAGCAGTACTTC.

The chain uses TRBV18 and TRBJ1-5, with 9 bases that match TRBD1. V trimming: 2 bases; J trimming: 3 bases; junction bases outside the gene matches: 2. The CDR3 covers 15 residues. The V gene's germline CDR1 is KGHSH and CDR2 LQKENI. This CDR3 reads CASSPGTGPNQPQHF. The CDR3 region has the DNA TGTGCCAGCTCACCAGGGACAGGGCCCAATCAGCCCCAGCATTTT.

The V call is TRBV6-6, the J call TRBJ1-1, with 9 bases aligning to TRBD1. Per the germline V gene, CDR1 is MNHNY and CDR2 is SVGAGI (reference sequence). With V trimmed by 5 bases and J by 3 bases, 7 bases remained unmatched. The CDR3 extends over 15 amino acids. This CDR3 is CASSDDRGMYTEAFF. In nucleotides, the CDR3 is TGTGCCAGCAGTGACGACAGGGGGATGTACACTGAAGCTTTCTTT.

CDR3 region: CASRVGEGSNSPLHF. For the CDR3, the DNA is TGTGCCAGTAGAGTTGGAGAAGGGAGTAATTCACCCCTCCACTTT. The V gene is TRBV19, the J gene TRBJ1-6; D not resolved. The CDR3 covers 15 residues. Trimming cost V 6 bases and J 6 bases, with 15 bases left between them. Germline lookup yields CDR1 LNHDA and CDR2 SQIVND (reference sequence).

This clone was seen once. The sample contains more than one DNA sequence encoding this CDR3. The chain recombines TRBV28 with TRBJ2-7; D not resolved. Trimming pared 6 bases from V and 0 bases from J, leaving 12 bases between. This CDR3 contains 14 residues. From germline, CDR1 is MDHEN and CDR2 SYDVKM. The CDR3 protein is CASSLAVASYEQYF. CDR3 DNA: TGTGCCAGCAGCCTCGCGGTCGCCTCCTACGAGCAGTACTTC.

V is TRBV18 and J is TRBJ2-5; 11 bases map to TRBD2. Germline loops: CDR1 KGHSH, CDR2 LQKENI. V lost 3 bases to trimming and J lost 4 bases; unmatched junction nucleotides: 7. This CDR3 spans 16 amino acids. Here the CDR3 DNA reads TGTGCCAGCTCACCCTCCGGACTAGCGGGTGGAGAGACCCAGTACTTC. It yields the protein CASSPSGLAGGETQYF.

This clone was seen just once. This chain uses TRBV4-1 with TRBJ2-7; D uncertain. CDR3 length equals 14 residues. CDR1 and CDR2 from the germline V gene are MGHRA and YSYEKL. Trimming pared 1 base from V and 2 bases from J, leaving 9 bases between. The CDR3 here is CASSQVPGTYEQYF. In nucleotides, the CDR3 is TGCGCCAGCAGCCAAGTTCCGGGTACCTACGAGCAGTACTTC.

V and J are TRBV30 and TRBJ1-5; tentatively, D is TRBD1 (5 bases). The V gene lost 2 bases and the J gene lost 0 bases, with 11 bases spanning the gap. The CDR3 has 15 amino acids. CDR1 GTSNPN and CDR2 SVGIG come from the germline V gene (reference sequence). The CDR3 here is CAWSSRGSSNQPQHF. CDR3 DNA sequence: TGTGCCTGGAGTTCAAGGGGAAGTAGCAATCAGCCCCAGCATTTT.

The chain joins TRBV10-1 to TRBJ2-7; 9 bases agree with TRBD1. The CDR3 covers 15 residues. Germline V gene sequence: CDR1 WNHNN, CDR2 SYGVQD (reference sequence). Trimming removed 0 bases from V and 3 bases from J; junction bases left unmatched: 3. Here the CDR3 DNA reads TGCGCCAGCAGTGAGTCGGGACAGGGTCTCTACGAGCAGTACTTC. Encoded protein: CASSESGQGLYEQYF.

CDR3 sequence reads: CASSIGQGITGELFF. The CDR3 nucleotides are TGTGCCAGTAGTATTGGGCAGGGAATCACCGGGGAGCTGTTTTTT. The rearrangement uses TRBV19 and TRBJ2-2, with TRBD1 as a possible D gene (5 bases). The ends were cut back, 3 bases at V and 4 bases at J, with 12 bases in the middle. Looked up from germline, CDR1 is LNHDA and CDR2 is SQIVND (reference sequence). There are 15 residues in the CDR3.